One sample yielded the 16 T cell receptor beta chains listed below, sequenced in a study of T-cell reconstitution after alpha-beta-depleted transplantation in children. A library of TCRbeta sequences, prepared with unique molecular identifiers, was generated. TCRdb called the PCR reads again in MiXCR, with one record for every CDR3 protein. The repertoire has around 300,000 distinct CDR3 sequences, 10% of them found once; the top ten carry around 7.5%. The sample was PBMCs, taken before TCRalphabeta/CD19-depleted stem cell transplant. These receptors all stem from a boy younger than two with acute myeloid leukemia, due to receive a stem cell transplant.

The sample holds many counts of this clonotype. The chain employs TRBV27 and TRBJ2-7; possibly TRBD2 for D (6 bases). Trimming left V 8 bases short and J 0 bases short, with 11 bases between. From germline, CDR1 is MNHEY and CDR2 SMNVEV (reference sequence). This CDR3 comprises 13 residues. The CDR3 DNA sequence: TGTGCCAGCGGTAGCGGCTTCTCCTACGAGCAGTACTTC. Amino acids: CASGSGFSYEQYF.

In its sample, this clonotype was seen many times. The chain carries TRBV5-1 and TRBJ2-5; TRBD2 agrees at 11 bases. This CDR3 has 16 amino acids. Germline lookup yields CDR1 SGHRS and CDR2 YFSETQ. The ends lost 1 base at V and 5 bases at J; junction bases unmatched: 7. CDR3 bases: TGCGCCAGCAGCTTGAATAGCGGGGGGGCCGAGGAGACCCAGTACTTC. It is translated as CASSLNSGGAEETQYF. Combining the CDR3 with reference TRBV5-1 and TRBJ2-5 gives the whole variable domain KAGVTQTPRYLIKTRGQQVTLSCSPISGHRSVSWYQQTPGQGLQFLFEYFSETQRNKGNFPGRFSGRQFSNSRSEMNVSTLELGDSALYLCASSLNSGGAEETQYFGPGTRLLVL.

This clonotype appeared many times. The gene calls are TRBV20-1 and TRBJ2-2; 8 bases align to TRBD2. This CDR3 region has 14 residues. Germline CDR1 DFQATT, CDR2 SNEGSKA (reference sequence). The ends lost 7 bases at V and 5 bases at J; junction bases unmatched: 9. CDR3 amino acids: CSGQGPSGTGELFF. CDR3 sequence (DNA): TGCAGTGGGCAGGGGCCTAGCGGGACCGGGGAGCTGTTTTTT.

This clonotype was observed at least ten times. The gene calls are TRBV27 and TRBJ2-3; 10 nucleotides agree with TRBD2. Germline CDR1 MNHEY, CDR2 SMNVEV (reference sequence). With 0 bases clipped from V and 4 bases from J, the junction kept 7 bases outside the gene matches. The CDR3 has 17 residues. CDR3 nucleotide sequence: TGTGCCAGCAGTTTATCCCCTAGCGGGGGTTTGTCAGATACGCAGTATTTT. Translating gives CASSLSPSGGLSDTQYF.

This clonotype was seen many times. J is TRBJ2-3 and V is TRBV5-1; 7 bases map to TRBD2. Germline values: CDR1 SGHRS, CDR2 YFSETQ. This CDR3 spans 17 amino acids. V gave up 0 bases and J gave up 0 bases; unmatched junction bases: 7. The CDR3 DNA sequence: TGCGCCAGCAGCTTGGTGGCTAGCGGTCCTAGCACAGATACGCAGTATTTT. This encodes CASSLVASGPSTDTQYF.

At least ten counts were recorded for this clonotype. The rearrangement links TRBV29-1 to TRBJ2-7; D remains ambiguous. Looked up from germline, CDR1 is SQVTM and CDR2 is ANQGSEA. This CDR3 spans 12 amino acids. The V and J ends lost 2 bases and 0 bases respectively, with 5 bases between them. DNA of the CDR3: TGCAGCGTTGAAATCGGCTCCTACGAGCAGTACTTC. Residues: CSVEIGSYEQYF.

This clonotype was counted ten times or more. The chain uses TRBV28 and TRBJ1-5; D not resolved. Germline values: CDR1 MDHEN, CDR2 SYDVKM. Trimming stripped 1 base from V and 4 bases from J, with 8 bases between. The CDR3 sequence is 14 residues long. CDR3 bases: TGTGCCAGCAGTTTATTCGGTGAAAATCAGCCCCAGCATTTT. Residues: CASSLFGENQPQHF.

On this clonotype: This may arise from a read error, as a much more abundant clone is one base away. This CDR3 is missing its conserved last phenylalanine or tryptophan, likely due to a read error. This chain connects TRBV5-1 to TRBJ2-5; the match to TRBD2 covers 10 bases. The CDR3 consists of 15 residues. Germline loops: CDR1 SGHRS, CDR2 YFSETQ. After removal of 5 bases from V and 5 bases from J, the junction contained 9 bases not matched to a gene. Here the CDR3 DNA reads TGCGCCAGCAGAGATACTAGCGGGGCCGGGGAGACCCAGTACTTA. This sequence encodes CASRDTSGAGETQYL.

The CDR3 coding sequence is TGTGCCAGCAGCTTGGGCGGGGGGCTGCTAAATGAGCAGTTCTTC. It specifies CASSLGGGLLNEQFF. The V gene is TRBV7-2, the J gene TRBJ2-1; TRBD2 matches at 8 bases. The germline V gene encodes CDR1 SGHTA and CDR2 FQGNSA. J gave up 7 bases and V 3 bases, and 8 bases lay outside the gene matches. CDR3 length equals 15 residues.

In its sample, this clonotype was seen many times. The CDR3 DNA is TGTGCCACCAGTGATTGGCGGGACTACCAGAATGAGCAGTTCTTC. Amino acid sequence: CATSDWRDYQNEQFF. The chain uses TRBV24-1 and TRBJ2-1; 7 bases line up with TRBD2. There are 15 residues in the CDR3. Germline lookup yields CDR1 KGHDR and CDR2 SFDVKD. Unmatched junction bases numbered 7, after V lost 2 bases and J lost 7 bases.

The chain is built from TRBV14 and TRBJ2-1; 7 bases map to TRBD2. The CDR3 runs 17 residues. Germline V CDR1 and CDR2: SGHDN, FVKESK. Losses at the gene ends were 6 bases for V and 7 bases for J; bases not matched to a gene: 18. This chain's CDR3 is CASRLTSDRAVGNEQFF. For the CDR3, the DNA is TGTGCCAGCAGACTTACTAGCGATAGGGCAGTTGGAAATGAGCAGTTCTTC.

This clonotype was detected ten times or more. One end of the junction fails to match germline, which may point to a read error. The chain joins TRBV7-9 to TRBJ2-3; the match to TRBD2 covers 10 bases. There are 15 residues in the CDR3. Germline values: CDR1 SEHNR, CDR2 FQNEAQ (reference sequence). The CDR3 region has the DNA TGTGCCAGCAGCTCTACTGGCGGTCTAGCGGGAGTCCTTTTCTTT. Amino acid sequence: CASSSTGGLAGVLFF.

This clonotype was picked up many times. The chain joins TRBV19 to TRBJ2-3, with 7 nucleotides matching TRBD1. Losses at the gene ends were 4 bases for V and 5 bases for J; bases not matched to a gene: 3. The CDR3 totals 13 residues. Germline loops: CDR1 LNHDA, CDR2 SQIVND (reference sequence). CDR3 in DNA: TGTGCCAGTAGTACCCGACAGGGAGATACGCAGTATTTT. It translates to CASSTRQGDTQYF.

Only a few counts were recorded for this clonotype. The gene calls are TRBV4-1 and TRBJ2-2, with 8 bases that match TRBD1. The germline gives CDR1 MGHRA, CDR2 YSYEKL. This CDR3 is 15 amino acids long. Trimming removed 1 base from V and 6 bases from J; junction bases left unmatched: 4. The CDR3 sequence: CASSQGTGRAGELFF. The CDR3 DNA is TGCGCCAGCAGCCAAGGGACAGGGCGAGCCGGGGAGCTGTTTTTT.

The rearrangement links TRBV4-1 to TRBJ2-1; possibly TRBD1 for D (8 bases). Germline values: CDR1 MGHRA, CDR2 YSYEKL. The CDR3 has 19 residues. V lost 0 bases and J 3 bases, leaving 21 bases between the germline ends. CDR3 nucleotide sequence: TGCGCCAGCAGCCAAGATCGGGGGGTTGACAGGGGCCTCTACAATGAGCAGTTCTTC. Translated, it gives CASSQDRGVDRGLYNEQFF.

This clonotype has at least ten counts. The J gene is TRBJ2-2, the V gene TRBV5-1; D possibly corresponds to TRBD1 (6 bases). The CDR3 is made up of 15 amino acids. The germline V gene encodes CDR1 SGHRS and CDR2 YFSETQ. V gave up 0 bases and J gave up 7 bases, with 13 bases separating them. The CDR3 region is CASSLEQGAIGELFF. The DNA of the CDR3 is TGCGCCAGCAGCTTGGAACAGGGAGCTATCGGGGAGCTGTTTTTT. The full variable domain, in which reference TRBV5-1 and TRBJ2-2 provide the parts outside the CDR3, is KAGVTQTPRYLIKTRGQQVTLSCSPISGHRSVSWYQQTPGQGLQFLFEYFSETQRNKGNFPGRFSGRQFSNSRSEMNVSTLELGDSALYLCASSLEQGAIGELFFGEGSRLTVL.